A selection of T cell receptor beta chains follows, all from one sample in a study of vaccination effects on CD4 cells after COVID-19. Produced via immunoSEQ multiplex PCR; TCRdb's table is partial and in-frame only. The data contain roughly 41,000 clones, over 75% of them singletons. No antigen is known for these receptors. The source material was CD4+ T cells from PBMCs cultured with HCoV-NL63 spike peptides, sampled before COVID-19 vaccination. The receptors originated from a human donor who received a COVID-19 vaccine. Both conserved end residues are part of each CDR3. Each record gives: CDR3 DNA, CDR3 protein, clone size, J gene, V gene, D gene. A D gene is named only where the DNA matches it firmly. The size of a clone is reported for some rows only, either as once, few or many, or as a class for expanded clones.

cdr3_nt: TGTGCCAGCAGTTACTGGGAAAGGGAGACCCAGTACTTC
cdr3_aa: CASSYWERETQYF
clone_size: .
j_call: TRBJ2-5
v_call: TRBV6-6
d_call: .

cdr3_nt: TGTGCCAGTAACCGGGACCTGGGTTCACCCCTCCACTTT
cdr3_aa: CASNRDLGSPLHF
clone_size: .
j_call: TRBJ1-6
v_call: TRBV19
d_call: .

cdr3_nt: TGTGCCAGCAGTTCTTTCAGGGGCCGGCAGCCCCAGCATTTT
cdr3_aa: CASSSFRGRQPQHF
clone_size: .
j_call: TRBJ1-5
v_call: TRBV27
d_call: .

cdr3_nt: TGTGCCAGCAAGGAGGACACTGAAGCTTTCTTT
cdr3_aa: CASKEDTEAFF
clone_size: .
j_call: TRBJ1-1
v_call: TRBV28
d_call: .

cdr3_nt: TGTGCCAGCAGCTTAGCGGGGGGCGGGGAGGAGTACTATGGCTACACCTTC
cdr3_aa: CASSLAGGGEEYYGYTF
clone_size: .
j_call: TRBJ1-2
v_call: TRBV7-2
d_call: .

cdr3_nt: TGTGCCTGGAGTGTATTACAATGGGGACAAGGGCTGTTTTTT
cdr3_aa: CAWSVLQWGQGLFF
clone_size: .
j_call: TRBJ2-2
v_call: TRBV30
d_call: .

cdr3_nt: TGTGCCAGCAGCTTACCCGAGGGGCGGAACTATGGCTACACCTTC
cdr3_aa: CASSLPEGRNYGYTF
clone_size: .
j_call: TRBJ1-2
v_call: TRBV7-2
d_call: .

cdr3_nt: TGTGCCAGCAGCGTAGGGAGGGTGGGGGCCAACGTCCTGACTTTC
cdr3_aa: CASSVGRVGANVLTF
clone_size: .
j_call: TRBJ2-6
v_call: TRBV9
d_call: .

cdr3_nt: TGTGCCACCAGTGATCCAGCGGGGCGGACCGGGGAGCTGTTTTTT
cdr3_aa: CATSDPAGRTGELFF
clone_size: .
j_call: TRBJ2-2
v_call: TRBV24-1
d_call: TRBD2

cdr3_nt: TGTGCCACCAGTAAGGGGTTGGCAGAGACCCAGTACTTC
cdr3_aa: CATSKGLAETQYF
clone_size: .
j_call: TRBJ2-5
v_call: TRBV24-1
d_call: .

cdr3_nt: TGTGCCAGCAGCCGTGACAGCGTCACTGAAGCTTTCTTT
cdr3_aa: CASSRDSVTEAFF
clone_size: .
j_call: TRBJ1-1
v_call: TRBV6-5
d_call: .

cdr3_nt: TGTGCCTGGAGGGCTCTCCGTAGACCGGATCTTGAAGCTTTCTTT
cdr3_aa: CAWRALRRPDLEAFF
clone_size: .
j_call: TRBJ1-1
v_call: TRBV30
d_call: .

cdr3_nt: TGTGCCAGCAGTGCGCTTAGGGAACTGTTTTTT
cdr3_aa: CASSALRELFF
clone_size: .
j_call: TRBJ1-4
v_call: TRBV2
d_call: .

cdr3_nt: TGCGCCAGCAGCTTCGATGGCACAGATACGCAGTATTTT
cdr3_aa: CASSFDGTDTQYF
clone_size: .
j_call: TRBJ2-3
v_call: TRBV5-1
d_call: .

cdr3_nt: TGTGCCAGCAGGGCCGATGGTAGCGGGCAAGAGACCCAGTACTTC
cdr3_aa: CASRADGSGQETQYF
clone_size: .
j_call: TRBJ2-5
v_call: TRBV2
d_call: TRBD2

cdr3_nt: TGCAGCGTTGACAGTAACAGGGGGCGGCGGCAAGAGACCCAGTACTTC
cdr3_aa: CSVDSNRGRRQETQYF
clone_size: few
j_call: TRBJ2-5
v_call: TRBV29-1
d_call: TRBD1

cdr3_nt: TGTGCCAGTAGTCAGACAGGGGGCACTGAAGCTTTCTTT
cdr3_aa: CASSQTGGTEAFF
clone_size: once
j_call: TRBJ1-1
v_call: TRBV19
d_call: TRBD1

cdr3_nt: TGTGCCAGCAGCACAGCGGGGAGACAGGGAGATGGCTACACCTTC
cdr3_aa: CASSTAGRQGDGYTF
clone_size: .
j_call: TRBJ1-2
v_call: TRBV11-1
d_call: TRBD1

cdr3_nt: TGTGCCAGCAAGTGGAACACTAACTATGGCTACACCTTC
cdr3_aa: CASKWNTNYGYTF
clone_size: .
j_call: TRBJ1-2
v_call: TRBV2
d_call: .

cdr3_nt: TGTGCCAGCAGTTTATCGGGACAGGGTAACACCGGGGAGCTGTTTTTT
cdr3_aa: CASSLSGQGNTGELFF
clone_size: .
j_call: TRBJ2-2
v_call: TRBV27
d_call: TRBD1

cdr3_nt: TGTGCCAGCAGACCTGGGACCTATAGCTCCTACAATGAGCAGTTCTTC
cdr3_aa: CASRPGTYSSYNEQFF
clone_size: .
j_call: TRBJ2-1
v_call: TRBV6-6
d_call: .

cdr3_nt: TGTGCCAGCAGCTCGACTCTTCTGAACACTGAAGCTTTCTTT
cdr3_aa: CASSSTLLNTEAFF
clone_size: .
j_call: TRBJ1-1
v_call: TRBV14
d_call: .

cdr3_nt: TGTGCCAGTAGTATGGCAGACATTAGCAATCAGCCCCAGCATTTT
cdr3_aa: CASSMADISNQPQHF
clone_size: .
j_call: TRBJ1-5
v_call: TRBV19
d_call: .

cdr3_nt: TGTGCCAGCAGTTTACGACAGGGGCTTGGAGATACGCAGTATTTT
cdr3_aa: CASSLRQGLGDTQYF
clone_size: .
j_call: TRBJ2-3
v_call: TRBV28
d_call: TRBD1

cdr3_nt: TGTGCCAGCAGTCCTTTCCTTGGAGGGACTGAAGCTTTCTTT
cdr3_aa: CASSPFLGGTEAFF
clone_size: few
j_call: TRBJ1-1
v_call: TRBV14
d_call: .

cdr3_nt: TGTGCCAGTAGGAAGGACAGGGGGCTCTTCATGAACACTGAAGCTTTCTTT
cdr3_aa: CASRKDRGLFMNTEAFF
clone_size: .
j_call: TRBJ1-1
v_call: TRBV19
d_call: TRBD1

cdr3_nt: TGTGCCAGCAGGGAGAGCGGGGATACGGAGACCCAGTACTTC
cdr3_aa: CASRESGDTETQYF
clone_size: .
j_call: TRBJ2-5
v_call: TRBV7-3
d_call: TRBD2

cdr3_nt: TGTGCCACCAGCACCCCGGACAGGTACAGCGGGGAGCTGTTTTTT
cdr3_aa: CATSTPDRYSGELFF
clone_size: .
j_call: TRBJ2-2
v_call: TRBV15
d_call: TRBD1

cdr3_nt: TGTGCCAGCAGCTTGGGCGGAGGGTACACTGAAGCTTTCTTT
cdr3_aa: CASSLGGGYTEAFF
clone_size: .
j_call: TRBJ1-1
v_call: TRBV28
d_call: .

cdr3_nt: TGTGCCTGGACGTTTAGCGGGGCTAGCACCGGGGAGCTGTTTTTT
cdr3_aa: CAWTFSGASTGELFF
clone_size: .
j_call: TRBJ2-2
v_call: TRBV30
d_call: TRBD2

cdr3_nt: TGCGCCAGCAGCGTATCGGGACGGATGAACACTGAAGCTTTCTTT
cdr3_aa: CASSVSGRMNTEAFF
clone_size: .
j_call: TRBJ1-1
v_call: TRBV5-1
d_call: .

cdr3_nt: TGTGCCAGCAGCCGCACCTTAGACAGGGCGAGTTTTCATCAGCCCCAGCATTTT
cdr3_aa: CASSRTLDRASFHQPQHF
clone_size: .
j_call: TRBJ1-5
v_call: TRBV28
d_call: TRBD1

cdr3_nt: TGCGCCAGCAGCCGGGACACCAATAACTATGGCTACACCTTC
cdr3_aa: CASSRDTNNYGYTF
clone_size: .
j_call: TRBJ1-2
v_call: TRBV5-1
d_call: .

cdr3_nt: TGCGCCAGCAGCTTGGCCGGGGGCCCTAGCACAGATACGCAGTATTTT
cdr3_aa: CASSLAGGPSTDTQYF
clone_size: .
j_call: TRBJ2-3
v_call: TRBV5-1
d_call: .

cdr3_nt: TGCGCCAGCAGCCAAGACCCCCCGGGCTCTGGGGCCAACGTCCTGACTTTC
cdr3_aa: CASSQDPPGSGANVLTF
clone_size: .
j_call: TRBJ2-6
v_call: TRBV4-1
d_call: .

cdr3_nt: TGTGCCAGCAGCCCAGGGGGAGATACGCAGTATTTT
cdr3_aa: CASSPGGDTQYF
clone_size: .
j_call: TRBJ2-3
v_call: TRBV5-5
d_call: TRBD1

cdr3_nt: TGTGCCAGCATGGTAGGAGAGACCCAGTACTTC
cdr3_aa: CASMVGETQYF
clone_size: .
j_call: TRBJ2-5
v_call: TRBV25-1
d_call: .

cdr3_nt: TGTGCCAGCAGTGAGGGCAGGGGCTTCTATGGCTACACCTTC
cdr3_aa: CASSEGRGFYGYTF
clone_size: .
j_call: TRBJ1-2
v_call: TRBV6-1
d_call: .

cdr3_nt: TGCGCCAGCAGCTTGCGACGGGCGCCCGACAGAAGAACTAACTATGGCTACACCTTC
cdr3_aa: CASSLRRAPDRRTNYGYTF
clone_size: .
j_call: TRBJ1-2
v_call: TRBV5-1
d_call: .

cdr3_nt: TGTGCCACCAGTGATTTGGGTTTACAGGGTCAAGAGACCCAGTACTTC
cdr3_aa: CATSDLGLQGQETQYF
clone_size: .
j_call: TRBJ2-5
v_call: TRBV24-1
d_call: .

cdr3_nt: TGTGCCAGCAGTCAGGAACAGGGGATTAGCAATCAGCCCCAGCATTTT
cdr3_aa: CASSQEQGISNQPQHF
clone_size: .
j_call: TRBJ1-5
v_call: TRBV6-2/TRBV6-3
d_call: TRBD1

cdr3_nt: TGTGCCAGCAGCGTGAATCCAGCGGCGAACACCGGGGAGCTGTTTTTT
cdr3_aa: CASSVNPAANTGELFF
clone_size: .
j_call: TRBJ2-2
v_call: TRBV9
d_call: .

cdr3_nt: TGTGCCAGCACAGGGATTGGCAATCAGCCCCAGCATTTT
cdr3_aa: CASTGIGNQPQHF
clone_size: .
j_call: TRBJ1-5
v_call: TRBV6-5
d_call: .

cdr3_nt: TGTGCCAGCAGTACTTGGAACTGGATATCTGGAAACACCATATATTTT
cdr3_aa: CASSTWNWISGNTIYF
clone_size: .
j_call: TRBJ1-3
v_call: TRBV2
d_call: .

cdr3_nt: TGTGCCAGCAGCGGGGAGGGGTCCCCGGCCCAGCATTTT
cdr3_aa: CASSGEGSPAQHF
clone_size: once
j_call: TRBJ1-5
v_call: TRBV7-4
d_call: .

cdr3_nt: TGTGCCAGCAGCTACGGACAGAGGCTCAATGAGCAGTTCTTC
cdr3_aa: CASSYGQRLNEQFF
clone_size: .
j_call: TRBJ2-1
v_call: TRBV6-5
d_call: .

cdr3_nt: TGTGCCAGCAGTTACGCAGCGAGGGGCTATGGCTACACCTTC
cdr3_aa: CASSYAARGYGYTF
clone_size: .
j_call: TRBJ1-2
v_call: TRBV6-5
d_call: .

cdr3_nt: TGTGCCAGCTCATCCCCGGGACTGGAAAGCCGGAACTATGGCTACACCTTC
cdr3_aa: CASSSPGLESRNYGYTF
clone_size: .
j_call: TRBJ1-2
v_call: TRBV18
d_call: .

cdr3_nt: TGTGCCAGCAGTCAGGCGGGACTTCGTTATGGCTACACCTTC
cdr3_aa: CASSQAGLRYGYTF
clone_size: .
j_call: TRBJ1-2
v_call: TRBV6-6
d_call: .

cdr3_nt: TGTGCCAGCAGTAAGGCCCGGACAGAGCTCCACTTT
cdr3_aa: CASSKARTELHF
clone_size: .
j_call: TRBJ1-6
v_call: TRBV28
d_call: .

cdr3_nt: TGTGCCTGGAGTTTTGCGGGGGGCAAGGCAGATACGCAGTATTTT
cdr3_aa: CAWSFAGGKADTQYF
clone_size: few
j_call: TRBJ2-3
v_call: TRBV30
d_call: TRBD2

cdr3_nt: TGTGCCAGCTCACAGGTTATCGATTCACCCCTCCACTTT
cdr3_aa: CASSQVIDSPLHF
clone_size: .
j_call: TRBJ1-6
v_call: TRBV18
d_call: .

cdr3_nt: TGTGCCAGCAGGGGTACGGGGCCCGGTGAGCAGTTCTTC
cdr3_aa: CASRGTGPGEQFF
clone_size: .
j_call: TRBJ2-1
v_call: TRBV2
d_call: .

cdr3_nt: TGTGCCAGCAGTGGCTTGGAGATCGGGGAGCTGTTTTTT
cdr3_aa: CASSGLEIGELFF
clone_size: .
j_call: TRBJ2-2
v_call: TRBV27
d_call: .

cdr3_nt: TGCGCCAGCAGCTTGGTAACAGGCACAGATACGCAGTATTTT
cdr3_aa: CASSLVTGTDTQYF
clone_size: .
j_call: TRBJ2-3
v_call: TRBV5-1
d_call: .

cdr3_nt: TGCGCCAGCAGCTGGGAAAGGGTCTCCGGGGAGCTGTTTTTT
cdr3_aa: CASSWERVSGELFF
clone_size: few
j_call: TRBJ2-2
v_call: TRBV5-1
d_call: .

cdr3_nt: TGTGCCTCCGGGACAGCAATGAACTATGGCTACACCTTC
cdr3_aa: CASGTAMNYGYTF
clone_size: once
j_call: TRBJ1-2
v_call: TRBV9
d_call: TRBD1

cdr3_nt: TGTGCCAGCAGCGTCGGACAGTACAATGAGCAGTTCTTC
cdr3_aa: CASSVGQYNEQFF
clone_size: .
j_call: TRBJ2-1
v_call: TRBV7-2
d_call: .

cdr3_nt: TGTGCCTGGAGCAGGACATTAAACACCATATATTTT
cdr3_aa: CAWSRTLNTIYF
clone_size: .
j_call: TRBJ1-3
v_call: TRBV30
d_call: .